Listed below are T cell receptor beta chains from one sample, sequenced in a study of post-analysis software for immune sequencing data. TCRdb redid the calling of the PCR reads with MiXCR, one entry per CDR3 protein. Of about 400,000 distinct CDR3 sequences listed, around 37% are singletons. The sequenced sample consisted of blood. The receptors were gathered from a girl between 10 and 17 years old with multiple sclerosis. CDR3s include the opening cysteine and the closing phenylalanine or tryptophan. A D gene is named only where the DNA matches it firmly.

J | D | V | CDR3
TRBJ2-1 | NA | TRBV5-1 | CASSRGQTYDEQFF
TRBJ2-3 | NA | TRBV5-1 | CASSLTAGRTDTQYF
TRBJ2-5 | NA | TRBV4-1 | CASSQSHYQETQYF
TRBJ2-3 | TRBD1 | TRBV7-2 | CASSLVLAGGKDTQYF
TRBJ2-1 | NA | TRBV3-1 | CASSQDVATSDEQFF
TRBJ2-7 | NA | TRBV29-1 | CSVLLSYEQYF
TRBJ2-7 | TRBD1 | TRBV7-9 | CASSLDGTAYYEQYF
TRBJ2-7 | NA | TRBV6-6 | CASGPPRAHEQYF
NA | TRBD1 | TRBV4-1 | CASSQRQGGYEQYF
TRBJ2-3 | TRBD1 | TRBV6-1 | CASTGQGFTDTQYF
TRBJ2-1 | NA | TRBV24-1 | CATSNREGNEQFF
TRBJ2-5 | NA | TRBV6-2/TRBV6-3 | CASASVETQYF
TRBJ2-1 | NA | TRBV6-6 | CASSLLAGRPFF
TRBJ2-1 | NA | TRBV7-8 | CASSLGGTVYNEQFF
TRBJ2-7 | NA | TRBV7-6 | CASSYAGHEQYF
TRBJ1-2 | TRBD1 | TRBV20-1 | CSARRTGYGYTF
TRBJ2-7 | NA | TRBV6-5 | CASSFGTAELYEQYF
TRBJ1-2 | NA | TRBV6-5 | CASSYANYGYTF
NA | NA | TRBV7-9 | CASSPQRIRGNEQYF
TRBJ1-1 | NA | TRBV7-8 | CASSQPGKDTEAFF
TRBJ2-1 | TRBD2 | TRBV12-3/TRBV12-4 | CASRRTSGANEQFF
TRBJ2-1 | TRBD2 | TRBV5-1 | CASSFLLAGANNEQFF
TRBJ2-3 | NA | TRBV7-2 | CASSQAVGVTDTQYF
TRBJ1-5 | NA | TRBV10-3 | CASAKDVQAQHF
TRBJ1-2 | NA | TRBV27 | CASSLWGRKDYGYTF
TRBJ2-2 | NA | TRBV5-1 | CASRRADNTGELFF
TRBJ2-7 | TRBD1 | TRBV28 | CASSRQGIPYEQYF
TRBJ2-1 | TRBD2 | TRBV30 | CAWMGLAGSYNEQFF
TRBJ2-1 | TRBD2 | TRBV2 | CASKGGGAIYEQFF
TRBJ1-6 | NA | TRBV27 | CASSSPLRRGYNSPLHF
TRBJ2-3 | TRBD1 | TRBV5-1 | CASSLNRGDTQYF
TRBJ2-4 | NA | TRBV5-1 | CASSGTRGLQGNIQYF